This TCR beta chain stems from a study of T cells after yellow fever vaccination. Findings and caveats of the study: It was a weaker secondary response, yet one that peaked faster, at day 5 versus 15.

With respect to this clonotype: Its antigen is undetermined.

There are 15 residues in the CDR3. Looked up from germline, CDR1 is SGHVS and CDR2 is FQNEAQ. Deletions cut 5 bases from V and 1 base from J, with 15 bases between. TCRdb itself ran the 5' RACE reads through MiXCR, one entry per CDR3 protein. The sample shows approximately 300,000 distinct CDR3 sequences, around 6.8% of them seen only once. The sequences come from PBMCs, collected more than 40 days after the first yellow fever vaccination. V usage is TRBV7-8 and J usage is TRBJ2-7; D is unresolved. The TCR was taken from a man aged 18 to 30 who received the YFV17D yellow fever vaccine. The CDR3, as DNA: TGTGCCAGCAGCCAGGAGCTGTTTCCTTCCTACGAGCAGTACTTC. It yields the protein CASSQELFPSYEQYF. The complete variable domain, with remaining parts taken from reference TRBV7-8 and TRBJ2-7, reads GAGVSQSPRYKVAKRGQDVALRCDPISGHVSLFWYQQALGQGPEFLTYFQNEAQLDKSGLPSDRFFAERPEGSVSTLKIQRTQQEDSAVYLCASSQELFPSYEQYFGPGTRLTVT.